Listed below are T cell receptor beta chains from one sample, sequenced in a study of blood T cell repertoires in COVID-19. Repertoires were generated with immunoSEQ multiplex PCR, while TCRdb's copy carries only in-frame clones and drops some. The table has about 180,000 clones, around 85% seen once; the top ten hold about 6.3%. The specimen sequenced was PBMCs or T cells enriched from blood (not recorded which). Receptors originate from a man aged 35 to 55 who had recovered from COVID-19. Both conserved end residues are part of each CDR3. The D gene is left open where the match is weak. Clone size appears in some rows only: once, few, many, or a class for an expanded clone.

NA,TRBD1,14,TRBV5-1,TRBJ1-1,CASSLGQGAGEAFF,TGCGCCAGCAGCTTGGGGCAGGGGGCTGGTGAAGCTTTCTTT
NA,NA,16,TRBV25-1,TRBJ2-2,CASSVDMQGRTGELFF,TGTGCCAGCAGTGTAGATATGCAGGGTCGCACCGGGGAGCTGTTTTTT
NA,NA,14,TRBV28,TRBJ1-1,CASITGGYDTEAFF,TGTGCCAGCATAACCGGCGGGTATGACACTGAAGCTTTCTTT
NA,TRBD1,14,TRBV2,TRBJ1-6,CASNPDRGNSPLHF,TGTGCCAGCAACCCCGACAGGGGCAATTCACCCCTCCACTTT
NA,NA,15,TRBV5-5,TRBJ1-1,CASSSEDQGIYEAFF,TGTGCCAGCAGCTCCGAGGATCAGGGGATTTATGAAGCTTTCTTT
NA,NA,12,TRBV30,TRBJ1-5,CAWSVLDQPQHF,TGTGCCTGGAGTGTACTGGATCAGCCCCAGCATTTT
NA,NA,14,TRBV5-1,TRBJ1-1,CASSLTGSNTEAFF,TGCGCCAGCAGCTTGACAGGGTCGAACACTGAAGCTTTCTTT
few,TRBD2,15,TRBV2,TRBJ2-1,CASSEDRAGGNEQFF,TGTGCCAGCAGTGAAGACCGCGCGGGAGGCAATGAGCAGTTCTTC
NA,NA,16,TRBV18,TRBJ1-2,CASSPPGRTMNYGYTF,TGTGCCAGCTCACCACCGGGAAGGACAATGAACTATGGCTACACCTTC
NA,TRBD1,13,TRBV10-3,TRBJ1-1,CAISGQANTEAFF,TGTGCCATCTCCGGACAGGCGAACACTGAAGCTTTCTTT
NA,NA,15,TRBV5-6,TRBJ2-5,CASSLFPSQGETQYF,TGTGCCAGCAGCTTATTCCCCTCTCAGGGAGAGACCCAGTACTTC
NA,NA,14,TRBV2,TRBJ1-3,CASILQGSGNTIYF,TGTGCCAGCATTCTACAGGGCTCTGGAAACACCATATATTTT
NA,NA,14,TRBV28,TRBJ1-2,CASSQPRVGYGYTF,TGTGCCAGCAGTCAACCCAGGGTGGGCTATGGCTACACCTTC
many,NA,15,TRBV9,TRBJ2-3,CASDRGGTLADTQYF,TGTGCCAGCGATAGGGGGGGGACCTTGGCAGATACGCAGTATTTT
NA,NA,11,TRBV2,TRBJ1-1,CASSGADEAFF,TGTGCCAGCAGCGGAGCGGATGAAGCTTTCTTT
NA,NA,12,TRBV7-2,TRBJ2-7,CASSFSHYEQYF,TGTGCCAGCAGCTTTTCCCACTACGAGCAGTACTTC
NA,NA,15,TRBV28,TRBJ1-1,CASSNTLRTTDVAFF,TGTGCCAGCAGCAACACACTACGGACTACGGATGTCGCTTTCTTT
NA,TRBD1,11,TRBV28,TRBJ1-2,CASGTVYGYTF,TGTGCCTCCGGGACAGTTTATGGCTACACCTTC
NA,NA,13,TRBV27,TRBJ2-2,CASSLWATGELFF,TGTGCCAGCAGTTTATGGGCCACCGGGGAGCTGTTTTTT
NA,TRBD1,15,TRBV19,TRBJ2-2,CATKAGTGYTGELFF,TGTGCCACTAAGGCCGGGACAGGGTACACCGGGGAGCTGTTTTTT
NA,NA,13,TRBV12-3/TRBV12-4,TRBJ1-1,CASSPPGDTEAFF,TGTGCCAGCAGTCCCCCGGGGGACACTGAAGCTTTCTTT
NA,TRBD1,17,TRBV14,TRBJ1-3,CASSQDQGGWEIHTIYF,TGTGCCAGCAGCCAAGATCAAGGGGGCTGGGAGATCCACACCATATATTTT
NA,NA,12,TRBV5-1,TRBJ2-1,CASSPEAYEQFF,TGCGCCAGCAGCCCGGAGGCCTATGAGCAGTTCTTC
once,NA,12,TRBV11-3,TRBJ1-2,CASSSSSGGPTF,TGTGCCAGCAGCTCATCCAGTGGGGGCCCCACCTTC
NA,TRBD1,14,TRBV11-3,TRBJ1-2,CASSPGQGDHGYTF,TGTGCCAGCAGTCCCGGACAGGGCGATCATGGCTACACCTTC
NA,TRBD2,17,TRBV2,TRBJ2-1,CASSEAWGTSGYNEQFF,TGTGCCAGCAGTGAAGCGTGGGGGACTAGCGGCTACAATGAGCAGTTCTTC
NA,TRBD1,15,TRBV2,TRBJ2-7,CASSEGQGARDEQYF,TGTGCCAGCAGTGAAGGGCAGGGGGCACGCGACGAGCAGTACTTC
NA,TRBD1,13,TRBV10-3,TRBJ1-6,CAIRTGPRSPLHF,TGTGCCATCAGGACAGGGCCTCGCTCACCCCTCCACTTT
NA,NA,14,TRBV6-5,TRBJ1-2,CASSSPSERVGYTF,TGTGCCAGCAGTTCCCCATCGGAGAGGGTCGGCTACACCTTC